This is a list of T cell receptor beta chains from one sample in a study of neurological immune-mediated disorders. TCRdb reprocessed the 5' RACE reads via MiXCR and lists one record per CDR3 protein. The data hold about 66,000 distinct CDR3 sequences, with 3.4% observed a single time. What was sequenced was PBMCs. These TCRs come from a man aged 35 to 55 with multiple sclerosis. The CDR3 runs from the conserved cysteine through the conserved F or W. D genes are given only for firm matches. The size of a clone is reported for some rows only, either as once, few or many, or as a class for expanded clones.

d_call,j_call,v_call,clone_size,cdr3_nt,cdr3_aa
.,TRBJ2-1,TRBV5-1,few,TGCGCCAGCAGCTTGACAGGGAACCTTTACAATGAGCAGTTCTTC,CASSLTGNLYNEQFF
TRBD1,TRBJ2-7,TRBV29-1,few,TGCAGCGTTTTAGGACAGGGGCGCGGGTGGATCTACGAGCAGTACTTC,CSVLGQGRGWIYEQYF
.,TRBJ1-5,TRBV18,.,TGTGCCAGCGCTACAGGGACCAGTCAGCCCCAGCATTTT,CASATGTSQPQHF
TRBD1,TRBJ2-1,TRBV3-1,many,TGTGCCAGCAGCCATGGACAGGGGATGAGGAATGAGCAGTTCTTC,CASSHGQGMRNEQFF
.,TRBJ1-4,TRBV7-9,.,TGTGCCAGCAGCTTACTTGACAGCCTACCTAATGAAAAACTGTTTTTT,CASSLLDSLPNEKLFF
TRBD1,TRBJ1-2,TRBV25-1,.,TGTGCCAGCAGTGAAGACAGGGCTAGCTATGGCTACACCTTC,CASSEDRASYGYTF
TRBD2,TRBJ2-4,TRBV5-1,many,TGCGCCAGCAGCGGTAGGTCTAGCGGAAAAAACATTCAGTACTTC,CASSGRSSGKNIQYF
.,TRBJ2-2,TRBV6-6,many,TGTGCCAGCAGTTACGGGTTCGGCGGGGCGGGCACCGGGGAGCTGTTTTTT,CASSYGFGGAGTGELFF
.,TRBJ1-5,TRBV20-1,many,TGCAGTGCTACACCCGGCAGGGTGCCAGGACAGCCCCAGCATTTT,CSATPGRVPGQPQHF
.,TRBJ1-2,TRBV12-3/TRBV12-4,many,TGTGCCAGCAGTCCAGGGGACCTCGCTTATGGCTACACCTTC,CASSPGDLAYGYTF
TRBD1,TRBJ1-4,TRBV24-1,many,TGTGCCACCAGCGACCGGGACAGCGCTTCTAATGAAAAACTGTTTTTT,CATSDRDSASNEKLFF
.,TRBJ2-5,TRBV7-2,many,TGTGCCAGCAGCTTAGGAGGGGGATCCAAAGAGACCCAGTACTTC,CASSLGGGSKETQYF
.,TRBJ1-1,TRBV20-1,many,TGCAGTGCCGGGCAGGGGTGGAACACTGAAGCTTTCTTT,CSAGQGWNTEAFF
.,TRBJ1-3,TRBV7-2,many,TGTGCCAGCAGCTCGGGCTATATTTCCAACACCATATATTTT,CASSSGYISNTIYF
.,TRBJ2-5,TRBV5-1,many,TGCGCCAGCAGCTTGGGCCCGGGGAGTATCCAAGAGACCCAGTACTTC,CASSLGPGSIQETQYF
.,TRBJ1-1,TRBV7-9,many,TGTGCCAGCAGCTTAGCCGAGAACACTGAAGCTTTCTTT,CASSLAENTEAFF
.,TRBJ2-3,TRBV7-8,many,TGTGCCAGCAGCGCCCTAGGGGGGCTCACAGATACGCAGTATTTT,CASSALGGLTDTQYF
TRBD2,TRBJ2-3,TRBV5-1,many,TGCGCCAGCAGCCTCGACTTAGCGGGTGGGGGTACGCAGTATTTT,CASSLDLAGGGTQYF
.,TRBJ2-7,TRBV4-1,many,TGCGCCAGCAGCCAAGCGGTCAGTTCGGCCTACGAGCAGTACTTC,CASSQAVSSAYEQYF
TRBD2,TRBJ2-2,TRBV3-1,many,TGTGCCAGCACCCTAGCGGGAGGGGCCGGGGAGCTGTTTTTT,CASTLAGGAGELFF
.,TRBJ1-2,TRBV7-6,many,TGTGCCAGCAGCTTATCGCTGGGAGGGAGTGGCTACACCTTC,CASSLSLGGSGYTF
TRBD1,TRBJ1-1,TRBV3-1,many,TGTGCCAGCAGCCAAGGACAGGGGGCTGAAGCTTTCTTT,CASSQGQGAEAFF
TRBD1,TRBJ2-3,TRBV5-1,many,TGCGCCAGCAGCTTGGGACAGGGGAAAGGCACAGATACGCAGTATTTT,CASSLGQGKGTDTQYF
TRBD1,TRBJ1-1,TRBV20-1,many,TGCAGTGCTAGAGCTCCCCGAATATCCCAGACAGGGGAAGCTTTCTTT,CSARAPRISQTGEAFF
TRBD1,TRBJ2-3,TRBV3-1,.,TGTGCCAGCAGCCCGCAGGGGGTGGTAACCGCAGATACGCAGTATTTT,CASSPQGVVTADTQYF
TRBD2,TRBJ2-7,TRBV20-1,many,TGCAGTGCTGCAAGCGGGAGGGCCCCCTACGAGCAGTACTTC,CSAASGRAPYEQYF
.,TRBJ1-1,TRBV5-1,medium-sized,TGCGCCAGCAGCTTGGCCTTTGGCAGTAACACTGAAGCTTTCTTT,CASSLAFGSNTEAFF
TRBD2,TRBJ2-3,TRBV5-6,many,TGTGCCAGCAGCCGCCTGAGCGGGAGTCGGGCAGATACGCAGTATTTT,CASSRLSGSRADTQYF
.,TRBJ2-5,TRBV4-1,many,TGCGCCAGCAGCCAGGCAGGGCCAGAGACCCAGTACTTC,CASSQAGPETQYF
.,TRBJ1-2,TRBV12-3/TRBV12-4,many,TGTGCCAGCAGCCTATGGGCGGTGAAGAACTATGGCTACACCTTC,CASSLWAVKNYGYTF
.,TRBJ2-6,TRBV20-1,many,TGCAGTGCTCCATCCCACTCTGGGGCCAACGTCCTGACTTTC,CSAPSHSGANVLTF
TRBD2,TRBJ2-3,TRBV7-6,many,TGTGCCAGCAGACAGACTAGCGCAGCAGATACGCAGTATTTT,CASRQTSAADTQYF
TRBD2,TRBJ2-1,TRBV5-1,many,TGCGCCAGCTACCAAAGCGGGGGGGCCAGGAATGAGCAGTTCTTC,CASYQSGGARNEQFF
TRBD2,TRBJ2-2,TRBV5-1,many,TGCGCCAGCAGCCCCCCAGCGGGGGGCTCCGCCGGAGAGCTGTTTTTT,CASSPPAGGSAGELFF
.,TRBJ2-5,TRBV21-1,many,TGTGCCAGCAGCAAAGCCCAGGGACAGCCGACGTACCAAGAGACCCAGTACTTC,CASSKAQGQPTYQETQYF
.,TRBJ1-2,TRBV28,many,TGTGCCAGCAGTTCCCCTCGTGGCTACACCTTC,CASSSPRGYTF
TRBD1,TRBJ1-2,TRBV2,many,TGTGCCAGCAGTGGCCGGACAGGGACTGGCTACACCTTC,CASSGRTGTGYTF
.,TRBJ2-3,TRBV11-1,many,TGTGCCAGCAGCTTTGCGGGGCGGAGCACAGATACGCAGTATTTT,CASSFAGRSTDTQYF
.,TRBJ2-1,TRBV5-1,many,TGCGCCAGCAGCCCCGGGGCGGGGGCCCAGAGTTTGGTCTTC,CASSPGAGAQSLVF
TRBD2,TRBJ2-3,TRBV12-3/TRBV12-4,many,TGTGCCAGCTTCCTCAGCGGGAGAGGGAAAGATACGCAGTATTTT,CASFLSGRGKDTQYF
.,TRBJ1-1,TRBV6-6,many,TGTGCCAGCATGGGAGGTCCTGAAGCTTTCTTT,CASMGGPEAFF
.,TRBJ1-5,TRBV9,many,TGTGCCAGCAGCGTAGAGGGGGGGCTGGGTCAGCCCCAGCATTTT,CASSVEGGLGQPQHF
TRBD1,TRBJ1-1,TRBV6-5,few,TGTGCCAGCAGTTACTTTAGGACAGGGGACACTGAAGCTTTCTTT,CASSYFRTGDTEAFF
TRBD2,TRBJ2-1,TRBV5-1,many,TGCGCCAGCAGCTCCCAGGTAGCGCGGGGGAGAAATGAGCAGTTCTTC,CASSSQVARGRNEQFF
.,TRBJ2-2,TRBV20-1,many,TGCAGTCTTGACAGAAACACCGGGGAGCTGTTTTTT,CSLDRNTGELFF
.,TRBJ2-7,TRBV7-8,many,TGTGCCAGCAGCCCCCGGGTTCGGCTTGCTTCCTACGAGCAGTACTTC,CASSPRVRLASYEQYF
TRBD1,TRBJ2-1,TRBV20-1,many,TGCAGTGCTAGTGAGACAGGGTTGGGCAATGAGCAGTTCTTC,CSASETGLGNEQFF
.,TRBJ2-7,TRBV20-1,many,TGCAGTGCTAGTAAGACCGACGAGCAGTACTTC,CSASKTDEQYF
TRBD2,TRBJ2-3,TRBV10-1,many,TGCGCCAGCAGTGAGACCGGGACTACCCGCACAGATACGCAGTATTTT,CASSETGTTRTDTQYF
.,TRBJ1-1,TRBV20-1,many,TGCAGTGCTAGAACTTCGTGGATGAACACTGAAGCTTTCTTT,CSARTSWMNTEAFF
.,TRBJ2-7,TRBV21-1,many,TGTGCCAGCAGCATCAGACGACGGACAGGTTCCTCGTACGAGCAGTACTTC,CASSIRRRTGSSYEQYF
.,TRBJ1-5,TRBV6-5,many,TGTGCCAGCAGTTACGGGGTGAATAGCAATCAGCCCCAGCATTTT,CASSYGVNSNQPQHF
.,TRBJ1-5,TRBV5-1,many,TGCGCCAGCAGCTTGGCGGGACAATCTCAGCCCCAGCATTTT,CASSLAGQSQPQHF